Following are 4 T cell receptor beta chains from one sample sequenced in a study of blood T cell repertoires in COVID-19. Assay used: immunoSEQ multiplex PCR; TCRdb lists only in-frame clones, some missing. Of around 280,000 clones in the sample, around 88% were seen once. The specimen was PBMCs or T cells enriched from blood (not recorded which). These receptors originate from a woman aged 35 to 49 who had recovered from COVID-19.

This clone showed up just once. The rearrangement uses TRBV28 and TRBJ2-7, with TRBD2 matching over 7 bases. The germline gives CDR1 MDHEN, CDR2 SYDVKM. The CDR3 is made up of 14 amino acids. V shed 3 bases and J 2 bases; nucleotides not matched to a gene: 4. CDR3 region: CASSFQGGAYEQYF. In DNA, the CDR3 is TGTGCCAGCAGTTTCCAGGGAGGGGCCTACGAGCAGTACTTC.

This clone was seen once. The chain has TRBV2 and TRBJ2-7; the D gene is possibly TRBD2 (6 bases). V was clipped by 8 bases and J by 0 bases, with 14 bases between them. CDR3 length: 14 amino acids. Looked up from germline, CDR1 is SNHLY and CDR2 is FYNNEI. The CDR3 reads CASLGRESSYEQYF. The CDR3 nucleotides read TGTGCCAGCTTGGGCCGGGAGAGCTCCTACGAGCAGTACTTC.

This chain links TRBV5-6 with TRBJ1-4; D is perhaps TRBD1 (5 bases). Trimming removed 1 base from V and 8 bases from J, with 12 bases in between. Looked up from germline, CDR1 is SGHDT and CDR2 is YYEEEE. The CDR3 length is 14 residues. CDR3 in amino acids: CASSLLQEGEKLFF. In DNA form, the CDR3 reads TGTGCCAGCAGCTTGCTACAGGAGGGCGAAAAACTGTTTTTT.

The V and J genes are TRBV24-1 and TRBJ1-2; 9 bases align to TRBD1. The CDR3 loop spans 16 amino acids. Germline loops: CDR1 KGHDR, CDR2 SFDVKD. With 5 bases clipped from V and 1 base from J, the junction kept 7 bases outside the gene matches. The CDR3 coding sequence is TGTGCCACCAGTGGTCCGGACAGGGGCCTTAACTATGGCTACACCTTC. Translated, it gives CATSGPDRGLNYGYTF.